The clone carrying this T cell receptor (beta chain) was observed many times. Its specificity is unknown. The germline V gene has CDR1 KGHDR and CDR2 SFDVKD. The CDR3 contains 14 residues. V was pared by 7 bases and J by 0 bases, with 4 bases of the junction left unmatched. The data were taken from a study of Graves' ophthalmopathy and Graves' hyperthyroidism. Whole-study results and caveats: Blood shared most expanded thyroid clonotypes above 0.001 frequency.

RNA transcripts yielded amplified TCR beta CDR3 regions. HTBI-primed RT-PCR formed the first round, and a multiplex PCR formed the second. TCRdb fed the multiplex PCR reads into MiXCR, producing one record per CDR3 protein. The sample contains some 390,000 distinct CDR3 sequences, 15% to 20% of which appear only once. Active ophthalmopathy (CAS at least 3, NOSPECS at least 4), lasting under 3 months. This TCR was sampled from a young woman with Graves' ophthalmopathy. Sequenced sample: peripheral blood. This chain joins TRBV24-1 and TRBJ2-5, with 7 nucleotides matching TRBD1. The CDR3 DNA reads as TGTGCCACCAGCCCGGACAGGCACCAAGAGACCCAGTACTTC. Translating gives CATSPDRHQETQYF.